A selection of T cell receptor beta chains follows, all from one sample in a study of cytomegalovirus exposure and HLA in healthy donors. Assay used: immunoSEQ multiplex PCR; TCRdb lists only in-frame clones, some missing. The sample records tens of thousands of clones, 55% to 80% being singletons. Sequenced material: PBMCs. The origin of the receptors is a woman aged 50 to 60 in good health and CMV-seronegative. The CDR3 runs from the conserved cysteine through the conserved F or W. Each record gives: clone size, D gene, V gene, J gene, CDR3 DNA, CDR3 protein. The D gene is left open where the match is weak. The size field is filled for only some rows; it gives once, few, many or a size class.

>-|-|TRBV4-3|TRBJ1-4
TGCGCCAGCAGCCACGTTGGACACGCAACTAATGAAAAACTGTTTTTT
CASSHVGHATNEKLFF
>few|-|TRBV27|TRBJ2-7
TGTGCCAGCAGTCACCTCCGGGACACTTCCTACGAGCAGTACTTC
CASSHLRDTSYEQYF
>-|-|TRBV7-2|TRBJ1-1
TGTGCCAGCAGCTTAGTCCAGACTGAAGCTTTCTTT
CASSLVQTEAFF
>-|-|TRBV5-1|TRBJ2-7
TGCGCCAGCAGCTTAGGACAGACAAACTACGAGCAGTACTTC
CASSLGQTNYEQYF
>few|TRBD1|TRBV28|TRBJ2-1
TGTGCCAGCCCAAGACCCCACCGGGACAGGGACTACAATGAGCAGTTCTTC
CASPRPHRDRDYNEQFF
>-|TRBD2|TRBV5-1|TRBJ2-5
TGCGCCAGCAGCTTGGAGGGAGGGCCAGAGACCCAGTACTTC
CASSLEGGPETQYF
>few|-|TRBV28|TRBJ2-7
TGTGCCAGCAGTTTAGCGGGGGCCGCCTACGAGCAGTACTTC
CASSLAGAAYEQYF
>many|-|TRBV4-1|TRBJ1-2
TGCGCCAGCAAACAGGAACTTTCTAACTATGGCTACACCTTC
CASKQELSNYGYTF
>-|-|TRBV4-3|TRBJ2-6
TGCGCCAGCAGCCGAAAAAACAGGGCACCCACATCCTCTGGGGCCAACGTCCTGACTTTC
CASSRKNRAPTSSGANVLTF
>-|-|TRBV21-1|TRBJ1-1
TGTGCCACCCCCCCAAGGGGCAGGGGAAGTTGGAACACTGAAGCTTTCTTT
CATPPRGRGSWNTEAFF